These 31 T cell receptor beta chains were sequenced from one sample in a study of OX40 agonist ivuxolimab in advanced cancers. Data came from immunoSEQ multiplex PCR; TCRdb stores just in-frame clones and leaves some out. The table shows 50,000 to 65,000 clones, with around 85% occurring only once. The sequenced sample was CD4+ or CD8+ T cells sorted from blood, obtained in a trial of the OX40 agonist ivuxolimab. These receptors were collected from an adult with an advanced solid tumor such as melanoma, head and neck, liver or kidney cancer.

V is TRBV11-2 and J is TRBJ2-2; 12 bases are a match to TRBD2. The CDR3 has 17 amino acids. Looked up from germline, CDR1 is SGHAT and CDR2 is FQNNGV. The V gene end was trimmed by 2 bases and the J gene end by 3 bases; junction bases not matched to a gene: 4. CDR3 DNA: TGTGCCAGCAGCTTAACTAGCGGGGGGACGTACACCGGGGAGCTGTTTTTT. Residues: CASSLTSGGTYTGELFF.

CDR3 loop: CSVLGLAGVGSYNEQFF. In DNA, the CDR3 is TGCAGCGTCCTCGGACTAGCGGGGGTGGGGTCCTACAATGAGCAGTTCTTC. The rearrangement links TRBV29-1 to TRBJ2-1; 13 positions match TRBD2. The CDR3 sequence is 17 residues long. The germline V gene encodes CDR1 SQVTM and CDR2 ANQGSEA. With 6 bases clipped from V and 1 base from J, the junction kept 9 bases outside the gene matches.

The V call is TRBV11-1, the J call TRBJ1-1; D is possibly TRBD1 (5 bases). Germline V gene data show CDR1 as SGHAT and CDR2 as FQDESV (reference sequence). Trimming shortened V by 5 bases and J by 1 base, and 11 bases separated the two germline ends. The CDR3 consists of 14 residues. The DNA for the CDR3 is TGTGCCAGCAGCCCGGGACGGGAGAACACTGAAGCTTTCTTT. It is translated as CASSPGRENTEAFF.

Points on this clone: The junction and the germline gene differ at one end; a read error may be behind it. The CDR3 here is CASTGSVGETQYF. The CDR3 DNA follows: TGTGCTAGCACAGGGTCCGTCGGAGAGACCCAGTACTTC. The chain combines TRBV7-7 with TRBJ2-5, with a possible D match to TRBD1 (6 bases). The CDR3 covers 13 residues. Germline CDR1 and CDR2: SSHAT and FNYEAQ (reference sequence).

The chain uses TRBV27 and TRBJ1-5, with D maybe TRBD1 (6 bases). The germline gives CDR1 MNHEY, CDR2 SMNVEV (reference sequence). V gave up 5 bases and J gave up 7 bases, with 9 bases separating them. The CDR3 is 12 amino acids. CDR3 nucleotides: TGTGCCAGCAGTCCCACAGGGCAGCCCCAGCATTTT. Its protein is CASSPTGQPQHF.

This clone has a single count. The genes are TRBV6-1 and TRBJ1-2; D gene uncertain. CDR1 is MNHNS and CDR2 is SASEGT in the germline V gene. The length of the CDR3 is 11 residues. Trimming shortened V by 4 bases and J by 8 bases, and 8 bases separated the two germline ends. In DNA, the CDR3 is TGTGCCAGCAGTGCCTGGGTAGGCTACACCTTC. This translates into CASSAWVGYTF.

V and J are TRBV10-3 and TRBJ2-3; no definite D call. V was trimmed by 7 bases and J by 6 bases, leaving 17 bases between them. This CDR3 has 14 residues. Per germline, CDR1 ENHRY and CDR2 SYGVKD. The CDR3 coding sequence is TGTGCCATCACCGACCCCGGGTTTATGGATACGCAGTATTTT. As protein: CAITDPGFMDTQYF.

The chain combines TRBV9 with TRBJ1-1; 8 bases match TRBD1. J was trimmed by 8 bases and V by 1 base; bases with no gene match: 4. CDR1 and CDR2 from the germline V gene are SGDLS and YYNGEE. This CDR3 has 13 amino acids. CDR3 bases: TGTGCCAGCAGCGTACAGGGGGCAGGAGAAGCTTTCTTT. This sequence encodes CASSVQGAGEAFF.

CDR3 DNA: TGTGCCTGGAGTAACACCCGCCTTCGGACAGGGGGCAGCGAGCAGTACTTC. Translated: CAWSNTRLRTGGSEQYF. The J gene is TRBJ2-7, the V gene TRBV30, with 11 nucleotides matching TRBD1. CDR3 size: 17 residues. Germline lookup yields CDR1 GTSNPN and CDR2 SVGIG (reference sequence). Trimming at V came to 2 bases and at J to 6 bases, leaving 15 bases not matched to a gene.

The gene calls are TRBV29-1 and TRBJ2-5, with D perhaps TRBD2 (5 bases). Trimming left V 7 bases short and J 3 bases short, with 15 bases between. From germline, CDR1 is SQVTM and CDR2 ANQGSEA. This CDR3 has 13 amino acids. The CDR3 protein is CSGTGMKKETQYF. Written as DNA, the CDR3 is TGCAGCGGCACCGGGATGAAAAAAGAGACCCAGTACTTC.

Only a few counts were recorded for this clone. This chain links TRBV30 with TRBJ1-2; TRBD1 aligns across 10 bases. The germline V gene has CDR1 GTSNPN and CDR2 SVGIG (reference sequence). There are 13 residues in the CDR3. The ends lost 5 bases at V and 7 bases at J; junction bases unmatched: 7. CDR3: CAWEDRGLGGYTF. The CDR3 coding sequence is TGTGCCTGGGAAGACAGGGGGCTGGGTGGCTACACCTTC.

V is TRBV7-3 and J is TRBJ2-3; D call uncertain. The CDR3 has 16 amino acids. Trimming shortened V by 5 bases and J by 6 bases, and 21 bases separated the two germline ends. Germline CDR1 is SGHTA and CDR2 is FQGTGA. The CDR3 is CASSPSLSRGVDTQYF. CDR3 nucleotides: TGTGCCAGCAGCCCGTCGTTGAGCCGAGGTGTCGATACGCAGTATTTT.

This rearrangement joins TRBV5-6 to TRBJ2-5; D unclear. CDR1 and CDR2 from the germline V gene are SGHDT and YYEEEE. This CDR3 has 14 residues. V dropped 1 base and J dropped 1 base, with 8 bases sitting between them. Here the CDR3 DNA reads TGTGCCAGCAGCTTGAAGTCAACCCAAGAGACCCAGTACTTC. It is translated as CASSLKSTQETQYF.

Here the CDR3 DNA reads TGTGCCAGCATAACCACAGGGTTTGAGCAGTTCTTC. Its translation is CASITTGFEQFF. V usage is TRBV2 and J usage is TRBJ2-1, with a possible D match to TRBD1 (6 bases). This CDR3 contains 12 residues. The germline CDR1 and CDR2 sequences are SNHLY and FYNNEI. Deletions cut 7 bases from V and 9 bases from J, with 13 bases between.

Sample share makes this clone medium-sized. The genes are TRBV28 and TRBJ2-2; 8 bases align to TRBD1. V lost 6 bases to trimming and J lost 3 bases; unmatched junction nucleotides: 9. Per the germline V gene, CDR1 is MDHEN and CDR2 is SYDVKM. The CDR3 sequence is 16 residues long. CDR3 in DNA: TGTGCCAGCAGCTCAGGGGGCCACGGCGACACCGGGGAGCTGTTTTTT. Encoded protein: CASSSGGHGDTGELFF.

The chain uses TRBV28 and TRBJ1-2; 9 bases are a match to TRBD1. There are 16 residues in the CDR3. V lost 5 bases and J lost 6; bases outside the gene matches: 13. Germline lookup yields CDR1 MDHEN and CDR2 SYDVKM. The CDR3 sequence: CASSTPPGQGRHGYTF. In DNA, the CDR3 is TGTGCCAGCAGTACACCCCCGGGACAGGGTAGACATGGCTACACCTTC.

The CDR3 DNA reads TGTGCCAGCAGCTTAGCGCCTGGGAGCTCCTATAATTCACCCCTCCACTTT. It encodes CASSLAPGSSYNSPLHF. V gene TRBV7-9 combines with J gene TRBJ1-6; D unclear. Trimming removed 0 bases at V and 0 bases at J, with 9 bases between. This CDR3 is 17 amino acids long. The germline gives CDR1 SEHNR, CDR2 FQNEAQ (reference sequence).

This clone has a handful of counts. The rearrangement uses TRBV19 and TRBJ1-4; 7 bases map to TRBD1. Trimming at V came to 4 bases and at J to 0 bases, leaving 8 bases not matched to a gene. Per the germline V gene, CDR1 is LNHDA and CDR2 is SQIVND (reference sequence). The length of the CDR3 is 17 residues. In nucleotides, the CDR3 is TGTGCCAGTAGTAAAAACAGGGGCCGAGCAACTAATGAAAAACTGTTTTTT. It codes for CASSKNRGRATNEKLFF. Filled out from reference TRBV19 and TRBJ1-4, the complete variable domain reads DGGITQSPKYLFRKEGQNVTLSCEQNLNHDAMYWYRQDPGQGLRLIYYSQIVNDFQKGDIAEGYSVSREKKESFPLTVTSAQKNPTAFYLCASSKNRGRATNEKLFFGSGTQLSVL.

Remarks on this clone: At the DNA level, this CDR3 is encoded by other sequences in the same sample as well. V and J are TRBV19 and TRBJ1-2; D remains unclear. CDR1 is LNHDA and CDR2 is SQIVND in the germline V gene (reference sequence). This CDR3 has 13 amino acids. Trimming left V 0 bases short and J 2 bases short, with 4 bases between. This CDR3 reads CASSIEGNYGYTF. DNA for the CDR3: TGTGCCAGTAGTATAGAAGGCAACTATGGCTACACCTTC.

The chain links TRBV9 to TRBJ2-3; D is unclear. The CDR3 length is 14 residues. The germline gives CDR1 SGDLS, CDR2 YYNGEE. Between the trimmed V and J ends, which lost 5 bases and 4 bases, there was a span of 14 bases. Here the CDR3 reads CASSSHRAADTQYF. As DNA, the CDR3 is TGTGCCAGCAGTTCTCATAGGGCGGCAGATACGCAGTATTTT.

The chain carries TRBV2 and TRBJ1-5; perhaps TRBD1 as D (6 bases). The CDR3 has 16 residues. Trimming removed 3 bases from V and 0 bases from J, with 12 bases in between. The germline V gene encodes CDR1 SNHLY and CDR2 FYNNEI. This CDR3 is CASSDRGQYSNQPQHF. CDR3 in DNA: TGTGCCAGCAGTGATCGGGGGCAATATAGCAATCAGCCCCAGCATTTT.

This chain links TRBV6-5 with TRBJ2-7; tentatively, D is TRBD2 (5 bases). Germline V gives CDR1 MNHEY, CDR2 SVGAGI. Between the trimmed V and J ends, which lost 1 base and 4 bases, there was a span of 8 bases. The CDR3 has 13 residues. This CDR3 is CASSYWRGYEQYF. The CDR3 DNA sequence: TGTGCCAGCAGTTACTGGAGAGGGTACGAGCAGTACTTC.

The gene calls are TRBV19 and TRBJ2-7, with D tentatively TRBD2 (5 bases). Germline CDR1 is LNHDA and CDR2 is SQIVND (reference sequence). Trimming took 4 bases from V and 7 from J, leaving 14 bases between them. This CDR3 is 13 amino acids long. The CDR3 DNA reads TGTGCCAGTAGTACCCCCGCCCAGCGGGAGCAGTACTTC. This gives the protein CASSTPAQREQYF.

The J gene is TRBJ2-1, the V gene TRBV5-1; 10 bases are a match to TRBD2. V dropped 1 base and J dropped 5; count of bases not matched to a gene: 0. The V gene's germline CDR1 is SGHRS and CDR2 YFSETQ. The CDR3 covers 14 residues. CDR3 sequence: CASSLTSGDNEQFF. For the CDR3, the DNA is TGCGCCAGCAGCTTGACTAGCGGGGACAATGAGCAGTTCTTC.

This chain connects TRBV6-1 to TRBJ2-5; TRBD2 agrees at 10 bases. The CDR3 covers 14 residues. Looked up from germline, CDR1 is MNHNS and CDR2 is SASEGT. The ends lost 8 bases at V and 5 bases at J; junction bases unmatched: 8. In DNA, the CDR3 is TGTGCCAGCGAATATAGCGGGGGGTCGGAGACCCAGTACTTC. It translates to CASEYSGGSETQYF.

The chain links TRBV19 to TRBJ2-1; 9 bases map to TRBD2. Germline CDR1 LNHDA, CDR2 SQIVND (reference sequence). The V segment lost 7 bases and the J segment 7 bases; nucleotides outside the gene matches: 8. CDR3 length: 14 amino acids. The CDR3 spells CASTFSGRANEQFF. As DNA, the CDR3 is TGTGCCAGTACCTTTAGCGGGAGAGCGAATGAGCAGTTCTTC.

The J gene is TRBJ1-5, the V gene TRBV5-1; weak D call: TRBD1 (6 bases). The CDR3 spans 14 residues. CDR1 and CDR2 from the germline V gene are SGHRS and YFSETQ. Trimming stripped 5 bases from V and 1 base from J, with 10 bases between. CDR3 protein: CASRPGQSNQPQHF. The CDR3 DNA is TGCGCCAGCAGACCTGGACAGAGCAATCAGCCCCAGCATTTT.

The genes are TRBV7-9 and TRBJ2-7, with 11 bases aligning to TRBD1. Germline assignment: CDR1 SEHNR and CDR2 FQNEAQ (reference sequence). CDR3 length: 13 amino acids. Germline trimming cut 5 bases from V and 6 bases from J; bases unmatched to any gene: 3. Written as DNA, the CDR3 is TGTGCCAGCAGCGGGACAGGGGGAGGCGAGCAGTACTTC. Translated, it gives CASSGTGGGEQYF.

The chain employs TRBV7-8 and TRBJ2-3; D gene uncertain. V dropped 1 base and J dropped 4 bases, with 18 bases sitting between them. The CDR3 loop spans 17 amino acids. Germline assignment: CDR1 SGHVS and CDR2 FQNEAQ. The CDR3 sequence: CASSLVIRRLTPDTQYF. DNA for the CDR3: TGTGCCAGCAGCTTAGTTATCAGGCGCTTGACCCCAGATACGCAGTATTTT.

The table lists this clone with a few counts. This chain links TRBV18 with TRBJ1-5; D is uncertain. The germline V gene encodes CDR1 KGHSH and CDR2 LQKENI. V was trimmed by 2 bases and J by 0 bases, leaving 5 bases between them. This CDR3 region has 14 residues. This CDR3 is CASSPLDSNQPQHF. CDR3 DNA sequence: TGTGCCAGCTCACCATTGGATAGCAATCAGCCCCAGCATTTT.

The chain joins TRBV5-1 to TRBJ1-5, with D unresolved. Germline assignment: CDR1 SGHRS and CDR2 YFSETQ. V was clipped by 0 bases and J by 1 base, with 11 bases between them. The length of the CDR3 is 16 residues. In DNA form, the CDR3 reads TGCGCCAGCAGCTTGGGGGAAGGGTCGAGCAATCAGCCCCAGCATTTT. Protein: CASSLGEGSSNQPQHF.